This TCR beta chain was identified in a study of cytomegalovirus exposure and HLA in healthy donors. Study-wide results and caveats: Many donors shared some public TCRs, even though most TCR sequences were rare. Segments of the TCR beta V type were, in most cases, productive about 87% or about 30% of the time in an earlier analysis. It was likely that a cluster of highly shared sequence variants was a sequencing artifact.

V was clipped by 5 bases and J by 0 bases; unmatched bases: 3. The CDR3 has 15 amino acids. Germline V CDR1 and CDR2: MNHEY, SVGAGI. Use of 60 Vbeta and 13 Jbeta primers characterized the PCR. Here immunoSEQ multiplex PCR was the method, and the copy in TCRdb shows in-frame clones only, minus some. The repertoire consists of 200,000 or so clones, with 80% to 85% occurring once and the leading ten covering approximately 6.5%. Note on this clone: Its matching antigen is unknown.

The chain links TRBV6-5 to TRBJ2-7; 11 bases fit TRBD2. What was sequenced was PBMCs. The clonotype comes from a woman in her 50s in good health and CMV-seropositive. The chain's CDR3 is CASSRTSGRSYEQYF. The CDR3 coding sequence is TGTGCCAGCAGTAGGACTAGCGGGCGCTCCTACGAGCAGTACTTC.